Included here is one T cell receptor (beta chain) sequence, with context. Its antigen is currently unknown. The sample originates from a study of prognosis after radiotherapy for stage I lung cancer. Study as a whole: Patients numbered roughly 14 men and about 6 women, aged roughly 50 to 85 with a median of roughly 74 years. In 3 to 5 fractions, radiotherapy was administered as SBRT with a biologically effective dose of at least 100 Gy. Regarding the study as a whole: Among patients who developed distant metastases, Shannon entropy after stereotactic body radiation therapy was lower.

Germline-derived CDR1 and CDR2 are MNHEY and SMNVEV (reference sequence). This CDR3 has 14 residues. The V gene lost 7 bases and the J gene lost 3 bases, with 16 bases spanning the gap. Multiplex PCR, run in two rounds, amplified TCR beta CDR3 from genomic DNA. First-round PCR used primers specific to each TRBV and TRBJ gene. TCRdb reanalysed the multiplex PCR reads using MiXCR and keeps one entry per CDR3 protein. This table holds 25,000 to 30,000 distinct CDR3 sequences, more than 25% found once. The chain joins TRBV27 to TRBJ2-7; D uncertain. This material consisted of PBMCs, taken before or after stereotactic body radiation therapy (not recorded which). This clonotype was sampled from a donor at least 50 years old with non-small cell lung cancer. The CDR3 loop is CASMPSVVGYEQYF. In DNA, the CDR3 is TGTGCCAGCATGCCGTCCGTGGTGGGCTACGAGCAGTACTTC.